This entry is about one T cell receptor (beta chain). The antigen remains unidentified. Germline is not matched at one junction end, which may reflect a read error. The data were taken from a study of post-analysis software for immune sequencing data. Overall study results and limits: When patients were compared with controls, four or five TRBV segments were more frequent, TRBV5-6, TRBV5-1 and TRBV20-1 among them.

The TCR beta cDNA libraries carried unique molecular identifiers. From the PCR reads, TCRdb called clonotypes with MiXCR, one entry per CDR3 protein. Of approximately 570,000 distinct CDR3 sequences detected, roughly 45% appear once; the ten largest clones hold more than 1.5%. Per germline, CDR1 ENHRY and CDR2 SYGVKD. The CDR3 is 14 residues long. Sample: blood. The rearrangement links TRBV10-3 to TRBJ2-7; 8 nucleotides match TRBD1. The clonotype comes from a girl aged 10 to 17 with multiple sclerosis. CDR3 region: CTISARFTGGEQYF. The CDR3 bases are TGTACCATCAGTGCTAGGTTTACAGGGGGGGAGCAGTACTTC.